This T cell receptor (beta chain) was found in a study of cytomegalovirus exposure and HLA in healthy donors. Study-wide points: Researchers reported from a later analysis that most CMV-associated TCR beta chains appeared HLA-restricted. In a later analysis, a missense DCLRE1C variant was linked to TCR beta V- and J-gene trimming.

Although they were nominally healthy when sampled, donors likely had unrecorded immune exposures. This clone has just a few counts. Its antigen is still unknown. Germline loops: CDR1 LNHDA, CDR2 SQIVND (reference sequence). The CDR3 is made up of 15 amino acids. V lost 3 bases to trimming and J lost 3 bases; unmatched junction nucleotides: 5. The PCR ran on 60 Vbeta and 13 Jbeta primers. This table comes from immunoSEQ multiplex PCR, and its TCRdb copy is limited to in-frame clones, with some not included. The repertoire includes over 100,000 clones, about two thirds of them detected once, and 2% to 3% sits in the top ten.

The chain joins TRBV19 to TRBJ2-3; 8 positions agree with TRBD2. The sequenced material came from PBMCs. The sequence was collected from a woman aged 40 to 50 in good health and CMV-seronegative. In DNA, the CDR3 is TGTGCCAGTAGTATCGCGGGACTAGTTACAGATACGCAGTATTTT. As protein: CASSIAGLVTDTQYF.